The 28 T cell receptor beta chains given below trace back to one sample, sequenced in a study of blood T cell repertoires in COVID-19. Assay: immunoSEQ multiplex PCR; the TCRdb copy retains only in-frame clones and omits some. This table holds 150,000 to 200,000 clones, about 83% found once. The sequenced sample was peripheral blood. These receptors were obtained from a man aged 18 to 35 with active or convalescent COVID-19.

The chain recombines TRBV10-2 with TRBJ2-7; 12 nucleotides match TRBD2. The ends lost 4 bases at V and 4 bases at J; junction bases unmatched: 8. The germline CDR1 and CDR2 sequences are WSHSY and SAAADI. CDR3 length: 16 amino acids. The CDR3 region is CASSGTSGITIYEQYF. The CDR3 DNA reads TGCGCCAGCAGTGGGACTAGCGGGATCACGATTTACGAGCAGTACTTC.

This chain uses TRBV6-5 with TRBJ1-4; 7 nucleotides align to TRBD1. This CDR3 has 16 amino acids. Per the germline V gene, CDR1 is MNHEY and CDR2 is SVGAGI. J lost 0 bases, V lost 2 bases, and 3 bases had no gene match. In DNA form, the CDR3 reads TGTGCCAGCAGTTACGGTACAGGGGCAACTAATGAAAAACTGTTTTTT. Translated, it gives CASSYGTGATNEKLFF.

The DNA of the CDR3 is TGCAGCGTCCTCAGGGGGCTTGGAAACACCATATATTTT. As protein: CSVLRGLGNTIYF. The rearrangement uses TRBV29-1 and TRBJ1-3, with 8 bases lining up with TRBD1. V dropped 6 bases and J dropped 3; count of bases not matched to a gene: 4. The CDR3 loop spans 13 amino acids. Per the germline V gene, CDR1 is SQVTM and CDR2 is ANQGSEA.

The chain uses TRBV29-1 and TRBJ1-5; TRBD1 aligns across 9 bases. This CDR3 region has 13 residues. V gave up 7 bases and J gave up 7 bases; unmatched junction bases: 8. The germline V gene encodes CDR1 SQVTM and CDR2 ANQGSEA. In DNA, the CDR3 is TGCAGCGCCACACAGGGGGCAAACCAGCCCCAGCATTTT. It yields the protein CSATQGANQPQHF.

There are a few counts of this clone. Written as DNA, the CDR3 is TGTGCCAGCAGTCGGGACAGGGAAGTCGGAGCTTTCTTT. Translating it yields CASSRDREVGAFF. The V gene is TRBV6-5, the J gene TRBJ1-1; 9 bases line up with TRBD1. V shed 5 bases, J shed 10 bases, and the junction held 8 bases outside the gene matches. Germline V gene data show CDR1 as MNHEY and CDR2 as SVGAGI. The CDR3 is 13 residues long.

Here the CDR3 DNA reads TGTGCCAGCAGCTTGAGCGGAGCAGATACGCAGTATTTT. Amino acid sequence: CASSLSGADTQYF. The genes are TRBV5-8 and TRBJ2-3; TRBD2 is a possible D gene (5 bases). CDR3 length: 13 residues. Germline V gives CDR1 SGHTS, CDR2 YDEGEE. Between the trimmed V and J ends, which lost 1 base and 4 bases, there was a span of 7 bases.

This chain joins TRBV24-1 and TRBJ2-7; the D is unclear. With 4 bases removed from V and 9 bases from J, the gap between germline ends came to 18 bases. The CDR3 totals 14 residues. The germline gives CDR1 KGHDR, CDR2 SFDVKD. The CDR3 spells CATSDNQVRKAQYF. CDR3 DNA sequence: TGTGCCACCAGTGACAATCAGGTTCGGAAGGCGCAGTACTTC.

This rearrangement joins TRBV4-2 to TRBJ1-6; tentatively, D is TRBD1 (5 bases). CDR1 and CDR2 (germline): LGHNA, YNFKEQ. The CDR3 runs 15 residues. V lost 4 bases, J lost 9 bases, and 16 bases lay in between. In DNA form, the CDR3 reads TGTGCCAGCAGCCTAGAACGCCAGGGTAGTTCACCCCTCCACTTT. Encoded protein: CASSLERQGSSPLHF.

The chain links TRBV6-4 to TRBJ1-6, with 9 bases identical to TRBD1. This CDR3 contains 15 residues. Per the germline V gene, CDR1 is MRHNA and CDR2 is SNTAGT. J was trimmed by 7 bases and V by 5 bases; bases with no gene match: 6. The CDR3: CASSPDRGRNSPLHF. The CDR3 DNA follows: TGTGCCAGCAGTCCGGACAGGGGAAGGAATTCACCCCTCCACTTT.

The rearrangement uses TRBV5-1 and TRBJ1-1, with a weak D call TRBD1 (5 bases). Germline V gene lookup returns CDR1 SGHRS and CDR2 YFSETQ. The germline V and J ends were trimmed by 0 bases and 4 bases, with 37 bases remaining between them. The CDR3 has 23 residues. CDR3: CASSLVRLGYLGAGRLGGTEAFF. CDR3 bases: TGCGCCAGCAGCTTGGTAAGGTTAGGTTATTTAGGGGCTGGCCGACTGGGAGGCACTGAAGCTTTCTTT.

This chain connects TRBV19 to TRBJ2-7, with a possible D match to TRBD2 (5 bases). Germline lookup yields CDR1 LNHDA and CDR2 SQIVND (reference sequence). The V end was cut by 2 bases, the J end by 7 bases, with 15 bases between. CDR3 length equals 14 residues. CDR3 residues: CASSILEGSGEQYF. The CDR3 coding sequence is TGTGCCAGTAGTATATTAGAGGGCTCGGGGGAGCAGTACTTC.

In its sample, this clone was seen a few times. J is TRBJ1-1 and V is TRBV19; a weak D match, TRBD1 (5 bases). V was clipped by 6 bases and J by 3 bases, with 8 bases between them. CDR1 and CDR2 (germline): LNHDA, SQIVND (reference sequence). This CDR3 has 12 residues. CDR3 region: CASRFRDTEAFF. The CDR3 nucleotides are TGTGCCAGTAGATTCAGGGACACTGAAGCTTTCTTT.

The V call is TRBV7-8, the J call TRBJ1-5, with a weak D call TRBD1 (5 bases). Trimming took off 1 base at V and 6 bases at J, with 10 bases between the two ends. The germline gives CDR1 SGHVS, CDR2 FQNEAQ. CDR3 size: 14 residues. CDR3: CASSLGQGSQPQHF. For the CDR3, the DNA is TGTGCCAGCAGCTTAGGCCAGGGAAGTCAGCCCCAGCATTTT.

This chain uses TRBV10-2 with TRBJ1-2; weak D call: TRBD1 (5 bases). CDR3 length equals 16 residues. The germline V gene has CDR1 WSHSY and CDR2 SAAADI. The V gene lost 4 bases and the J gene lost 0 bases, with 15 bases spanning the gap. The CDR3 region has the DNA TGCGCCAGCAGTGCGGGGGGTATACTAGCTAACTATGGCTACACCTTC. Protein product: CASSAGGILANYGYTF.

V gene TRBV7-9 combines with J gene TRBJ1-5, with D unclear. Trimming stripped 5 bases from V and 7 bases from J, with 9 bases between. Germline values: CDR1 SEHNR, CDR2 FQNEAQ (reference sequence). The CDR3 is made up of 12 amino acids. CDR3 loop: CASSPGAQPQHF. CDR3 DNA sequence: TGTGCCAGCAGCCCCGGAGCGCAGCCCCAGCATTTT. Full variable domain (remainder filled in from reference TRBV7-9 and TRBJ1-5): DTGVSQNPRHKITKRGQNVTFRCDPISEHNRLYWYRQTLGQGPEFLTYFQNEAQLEKSRLLSDRFSAERPKGSFSTLEIQRTEQGDSAMYLCASSPGAQPQHFGDGTRLSIL.

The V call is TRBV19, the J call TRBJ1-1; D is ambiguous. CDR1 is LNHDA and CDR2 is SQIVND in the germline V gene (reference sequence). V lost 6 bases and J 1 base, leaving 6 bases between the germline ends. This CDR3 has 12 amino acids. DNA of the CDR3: TGTGCCAGTAGGTTATGGAACACTGAAGCTTTCTTT. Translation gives CASRLWNTEAFF.

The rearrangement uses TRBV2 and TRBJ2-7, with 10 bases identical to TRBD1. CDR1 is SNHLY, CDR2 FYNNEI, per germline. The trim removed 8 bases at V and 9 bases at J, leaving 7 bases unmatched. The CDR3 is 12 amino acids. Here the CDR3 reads CASRDRGVVQYF. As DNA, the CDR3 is TGTGCCAGCCGGGACAGGGGAGTCGTGCAGTACTTC.

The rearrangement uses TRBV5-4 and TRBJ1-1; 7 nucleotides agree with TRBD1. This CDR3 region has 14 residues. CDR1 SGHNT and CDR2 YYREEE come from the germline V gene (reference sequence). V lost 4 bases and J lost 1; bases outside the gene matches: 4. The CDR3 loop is CASSRRDRNTEAFF. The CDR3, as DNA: TGTGCCAGCAGCAGAAGGGACAGGAACACTGAAGCTTTCTTT.

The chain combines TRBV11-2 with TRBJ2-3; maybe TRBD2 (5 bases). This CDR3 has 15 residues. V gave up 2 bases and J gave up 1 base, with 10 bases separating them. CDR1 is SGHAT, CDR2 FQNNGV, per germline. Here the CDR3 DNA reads TGTGCCAGCAGCTTAAGCGGACTGGGCACAGATACGCAGTATTTT. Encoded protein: CASSLSGLGTDTQYF.

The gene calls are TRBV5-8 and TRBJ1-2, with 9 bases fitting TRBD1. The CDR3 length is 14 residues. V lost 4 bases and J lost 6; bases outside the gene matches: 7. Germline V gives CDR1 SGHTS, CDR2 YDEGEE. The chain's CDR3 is CASSIWTGVDGYTF. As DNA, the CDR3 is TGTGCCAGCAGCATCTGGACAGGGGTCGATGGCTACACCTTC.

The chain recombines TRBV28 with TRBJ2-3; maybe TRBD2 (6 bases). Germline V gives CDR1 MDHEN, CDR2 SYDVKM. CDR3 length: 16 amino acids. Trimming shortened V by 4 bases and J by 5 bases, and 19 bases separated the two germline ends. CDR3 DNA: TGTGCCAGCAGTTCCGTCGGTGGGGGGTTGGTAGATACGCAGTATTTT. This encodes CASSSVGGGLVDTQYF.

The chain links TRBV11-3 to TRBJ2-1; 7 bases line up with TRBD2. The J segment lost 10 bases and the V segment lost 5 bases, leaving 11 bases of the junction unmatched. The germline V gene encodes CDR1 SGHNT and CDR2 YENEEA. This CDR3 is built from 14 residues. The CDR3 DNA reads TGTGCCAGCAGCGTCGGGTCTCGGGGAGGGGAGCAGTTCTTC. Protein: CASSVGSRGGEQFF.

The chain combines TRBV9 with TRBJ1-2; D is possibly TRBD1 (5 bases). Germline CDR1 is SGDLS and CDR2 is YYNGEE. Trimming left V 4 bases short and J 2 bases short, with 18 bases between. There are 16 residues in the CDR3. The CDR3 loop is CASSPSFRVLNYGYTF. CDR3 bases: TGTGCCAGCAGCCCCAGTTTCAGGGTCCTCAACTATGGCTACACCTTC.

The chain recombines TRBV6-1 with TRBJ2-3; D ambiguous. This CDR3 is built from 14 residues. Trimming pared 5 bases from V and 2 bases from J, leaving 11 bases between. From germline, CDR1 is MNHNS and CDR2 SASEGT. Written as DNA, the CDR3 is TGTGCCAGCAGTTATGAAGAGTTCACAGATACGCAGTATTTT. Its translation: CASSYEEFTDTQYF.

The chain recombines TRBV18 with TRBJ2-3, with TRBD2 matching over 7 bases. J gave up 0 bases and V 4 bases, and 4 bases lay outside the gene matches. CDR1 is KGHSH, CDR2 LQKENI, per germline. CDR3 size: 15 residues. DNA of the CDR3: TGTGCCAGCTCACTAGGACTAGGCAGCACAGATACGCAGTATTTT. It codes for CASSLGLGSTDTQYF.

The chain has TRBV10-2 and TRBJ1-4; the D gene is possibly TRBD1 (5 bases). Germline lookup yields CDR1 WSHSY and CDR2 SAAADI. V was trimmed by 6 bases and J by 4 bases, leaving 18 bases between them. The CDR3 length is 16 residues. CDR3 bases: TGCGCCAGCAGCGCGCCCCTCGGGACTGATAATGAAAAACTGTTTTTT. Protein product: CASSAPLGTDNEKLFF.

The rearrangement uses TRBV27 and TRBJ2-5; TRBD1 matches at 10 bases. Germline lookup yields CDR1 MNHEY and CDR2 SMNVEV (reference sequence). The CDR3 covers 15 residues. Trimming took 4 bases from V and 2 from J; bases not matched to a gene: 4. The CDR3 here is CASSSPGQGQETQYF. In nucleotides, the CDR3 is TGTGCCAGCAGTTCCCCGGGACAGGGGCAAGAGACCCAGTACTTC.

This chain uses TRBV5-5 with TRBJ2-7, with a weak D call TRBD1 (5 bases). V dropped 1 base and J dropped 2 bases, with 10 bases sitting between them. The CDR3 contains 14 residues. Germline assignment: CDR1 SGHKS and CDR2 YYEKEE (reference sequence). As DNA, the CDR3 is TGTGCCAGCAGCTTGTCAGGGATACCCTACGAGCAGTACGTC. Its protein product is CASSLSGIPYEQYV.